Listed below are T cell receptor beta chains from one sample, sequenced in a study of T cell responses to AZD1222 COVID-19 vaccine. The table came from immunoSEQ multiplex PCR; TCRdb's copy has only in-frame clones and leaves some out. The data hold some 120,000 clones, with roughly 93% observed a single time. The starting material was peripheral blood, obtained on day 0 of AZD1222 vaccination. The receptors derive from an adult in good health. Both conserved end residues are part of each CDR3. Fields, in order: V gene, D gene, clone size, J gene, CDR3 protein. The D gene is left open where the match is weak. Clone size is not always given. Where it is, it says once, few, many or a class for expanded clones.

v_call: TRBV28
d_call: TRBD1
clone_size: -
j_call: TRBJ1-1
cdr3_aa: CASRNSGTGGTEAFF

v_call: TRBV3-1/TRBV3-2
d_call: TRBD2
clone_size: -
j_call: TRBJ2-1
cdr3_aa: CASLDSGIDEQFF

v_call: TRBV30
d_call: -
clone_size: -
j_call: TRBJ2-1
cdr3_aa: CAWSRGAYNEQFF

v_call: TRBV11-3
d_call: TRBD2
clone_size: -
j_call: TRBJ2-5
cdr3_aa: CASSLATSDQETQYF

v_call: TRBV2
d_call: -
clone_size: -
j_call: TRBJ1-5
cdr3_aa: CASSETRGDQPQHF

v_call: TRBV28
d_call: -
clone_size: -
j_call: TRBJ2-1
cdr3_aa: CASTPALSGNEQFF

v_call: TRBV3-1/TRBV3-2
d_call: TRBD2
clone_size: -
j_call: TRBJ2-7
cdr3_aa: CASSQVRAGGPSPYEQYF

v_call: TRBV28
d_call: -
clone_size: -
j_call: TRBJ1-3
cdr3_aa: CASARGRNTIYF

v_call: TRBV2
d_call: -
clone_size: -
j_call: TRBJ1-5
cdr3_aa: CASSGGGVQPQHF

v_call: TRBV7-3
d_call: -
clone_size: -
j_call: TRBJ1-1
cdr3_aa: CASSLPLGTEAFF

v_call: TRBV28
d_call: -
clone_size: -
j_call: TRBJ1-5
cdr3_aa: CASSQEKGSNQPQHF

v_call: TRBV12-3/TRBV12-4
d_call: TRBD2
clone_size: -
j_call: TRBJ2-1
cdr3_aa: CASSFVAGVEQFF

v_call: TRBV29-1
d_call: TRBD1
clone_size: -
j_call: TRBJ1-2
cdr3_aa: CSVWDREDYGYTF

v_call: TRBV18
d_call: -
clone_size: -
j_call: TRBJ2-7
cdr3_aa: CASSPEAGGDEQYF

v_call: TRBV9
d_call: -
clone_size: -
j_call: TRBJ1-6
cdr3_aa: CASSVGPAAPLHF

v_call: TRBV6-1
d_call: -
clone_size: -
j_call: TRBJ1-1
cdr3_aa: CASSEDRRTEAFF

v_call: TRBV7-9
d_call: TRBD1
clone_size: -
j_call: TRBJ1-6
cdr3_aa: CASSSWGQGANNSPLHF

v_call: TRBV4-1
d_call: -
clone_size: -
j_call: TRBJ1-6
cdr3_aa: CASSQDRPPGPLHSPLHF

v_call: TRBV4-1
d_call: -
clone_size: -
j_call: TRBJ1-2
cdr3_aa: CASSQARGNYGYTF

v_call: TRBV9
d_call: -
clone_size: few
j_call: TRBJ2-3
cdr3_aa: CASSGLRQDTQYF

v_call: TRBV6-5
d_call: -
clone_size: -
j_call: TRBJ2-7
cdr3_aa: CASSYSGQSSYEQYF

v_call: TRBV20-1
d_call: -
clone_size: -
j_call: TRBJ2-5
cdr3_aa: CSGEIQETQYF

v_call: TRBV7-2
d_call: -
clone_size: -
j_call: TRBJ2-1
cdr3_aa: CASSLAGSSYNEQFF

v_call: TRBV7-9
d_call: -
clone_size: few
j_call: TRBJ2-7
cdr3_aa: CASSYGVSYEQYF

v_call: TRBV28
d_call: -
clone_size: -
j_call: TRBJ1-6
cdr3_aa: CASREVRHSPLHF

v_call: TRBV15
d_call: -
clone_size: -
j_call: TRBJ2-2
cdr3_aa: CATSRGTQNTGELFF

v_call: TRBV10-2
d_call: -
clone_size: -
j_call: TRBJ2-7
cdr3_aa: CASSRGPDSYEQYF

v_call: TRBV7-6
d_call: -
clone_size: -
j_call: TRBJ2-7
cdr3_aa: CASSLESIGVRNEQYF

v_call: TRBV11-2
d_call: TRBD2
clone_size: -
j_call: TRBJ2-2
cdr3_aa: CASSLVGTSGRADDGELFF

v_call: TRBV7-3
d_call: -
clone_size: -
j_call: TRBJ2-1
cdr3_aa: CASSSLGRLGIGEQFF

v_call: TRBV7-6
d_call: -
clone_size: -
j_call: TRBJ2-5
cdr3_aa: CASSLTRSAQETQYF

v_call: TRBV5-8
d_call: -
clone_size: -
j_call: TRBJ2-5
cdr3_aa: CASSLDGGGTQYF

v_call: TRBV6-5
d_call: -
clone_size: -
j_call: TRBJ2-1
cdr3_aa: CASKSGVRGEQFF

v_call: TRBV10-3
d_call: -
clone_size: -
j_call: TRBJ1-1
cdr3_aa: CATLGAGSSISITEAFF

v_call: TRBV11-2
d_call: -
clone_size: -
j_call: TRBJ1-1
cdr3_aa: CASSLGGNTEAFF

v_call: TRBV6-6
d_call: TRBD1
clone_size: -
j_call: TRBJ2-3
cdr3_aa: CASSRQGALGTDTQYF

v_call: TRBV20-1
d_call: -
clone_size: -
j_call: TRBJ1-6
cdr3_aa: CSASATGAQNSPLHF

v_call: TRBV2
d_call: TRBD2
clone_size: -
j_call: TRBJ2-1
cdr3_aa: CASSVLAGPYNEQFF

v_call: TRBV28
d_call: TRBD1
clone_size: once
j_call: TRBJ1-2
cdr3_aa: CASSLTTGYGYGYTF

v_call: TRBV27
d_call: TRBD1
clone_size: -
j_call: TRBJ1-5
cdr3_aa: CASSFRGTGEDQPQHF

v_call: TRBV9
d_call: TRBD1
clone_size: -
j_call: TRBJ2-3
cdr3_aa: CASSVVPTLGQGPDTQYF

v_call: TRBV28
d_call: -
clone_size: -
j_call: TRBJ1-3
cdr3_aa: CASRDLGNTIYF

v_call: TRBV15
d_call: -
clone_size: -
j_call: TRBJ1-2
cdr3_aa: CATSRAFLSNYGYTF

v_call: TRBV10-3
d_call: TRBD2
clone_size: -
j_call: TRBJ2-7
cdr3_aa: CAIRSSGRDEQYF